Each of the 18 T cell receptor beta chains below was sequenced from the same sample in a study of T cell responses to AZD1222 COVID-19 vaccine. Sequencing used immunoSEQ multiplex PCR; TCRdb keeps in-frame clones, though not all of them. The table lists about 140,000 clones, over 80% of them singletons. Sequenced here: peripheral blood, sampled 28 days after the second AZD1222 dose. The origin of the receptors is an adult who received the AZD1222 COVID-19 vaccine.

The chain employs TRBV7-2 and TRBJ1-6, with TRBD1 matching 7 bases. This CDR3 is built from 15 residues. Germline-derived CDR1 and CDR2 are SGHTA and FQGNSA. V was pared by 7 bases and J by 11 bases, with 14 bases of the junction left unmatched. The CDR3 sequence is CASMEGGIGRAPLHF. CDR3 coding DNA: TGTGCCAGCATGGAAGGGGGCATTGGTCGTGCACCCCTCCACTTT. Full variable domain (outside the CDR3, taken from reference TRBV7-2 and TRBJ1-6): GAGVSQSPSNKVTEKGKDVELRCDPISGHTALYWYRQSLGQGLEFLIYFQGNSAPDKSGLPSDRFSAERTGGSVSTLTIQRTQQEDSAVYLCASMEGGIGRAPLHFGNGTRLTVT.

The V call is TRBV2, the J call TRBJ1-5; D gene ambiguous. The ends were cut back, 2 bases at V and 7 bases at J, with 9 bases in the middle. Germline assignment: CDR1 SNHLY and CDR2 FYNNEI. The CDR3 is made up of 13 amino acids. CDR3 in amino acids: CASSEFPGQPQHF. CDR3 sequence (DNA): TGTGCCAGCAGTGAATTTCCGGGGCAGCCCCAGCATTTT.

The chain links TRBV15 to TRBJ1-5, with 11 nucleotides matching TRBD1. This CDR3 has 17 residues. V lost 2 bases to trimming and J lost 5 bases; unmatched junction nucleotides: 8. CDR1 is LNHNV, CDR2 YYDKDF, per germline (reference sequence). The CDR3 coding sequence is TGTGCCACCAGCAGAAGAGGACAGGGGGCGTCGTATCAGCCCCAGCATTTT. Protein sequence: CATSRRGQGASYQPQHF. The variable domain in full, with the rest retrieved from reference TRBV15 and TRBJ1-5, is DAMVIQNPRYQVTQFGKPVTLSCSQTLNHNVMYWYQQKSSQAPKLLFHYYDKDFNNEADTPDNFQSRRPNTSFCFLDIRSPGLGDTAMYLCATSRRGQGASYQPQHFGDGTRLSIL.

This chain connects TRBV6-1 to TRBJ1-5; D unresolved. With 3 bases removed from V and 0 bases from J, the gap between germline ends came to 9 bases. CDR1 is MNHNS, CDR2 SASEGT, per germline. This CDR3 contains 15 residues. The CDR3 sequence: CASSEGVYSNQPQHF. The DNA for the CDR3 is TGTGCCAGCAGTGAGGGAGTATATAGCAATCAGCCCCAGCATTTT.

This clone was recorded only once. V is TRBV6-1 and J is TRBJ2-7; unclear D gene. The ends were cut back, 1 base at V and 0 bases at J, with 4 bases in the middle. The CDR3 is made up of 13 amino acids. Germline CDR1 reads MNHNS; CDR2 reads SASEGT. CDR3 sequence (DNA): TGTGCCAGCAGTGAAGACAGCTCCTACGAGCAGTACTTC. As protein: CASSEDSSYEQYF.

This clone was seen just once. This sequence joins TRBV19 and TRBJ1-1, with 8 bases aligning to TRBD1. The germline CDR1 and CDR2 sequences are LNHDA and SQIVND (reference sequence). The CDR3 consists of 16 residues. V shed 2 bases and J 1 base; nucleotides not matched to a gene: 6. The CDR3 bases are TGTGCCAGTAGTATAAGTCCGCAGGGGGCGAACACTGAAGCTTTCTTT. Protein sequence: CASSISPQGANTEAFF.

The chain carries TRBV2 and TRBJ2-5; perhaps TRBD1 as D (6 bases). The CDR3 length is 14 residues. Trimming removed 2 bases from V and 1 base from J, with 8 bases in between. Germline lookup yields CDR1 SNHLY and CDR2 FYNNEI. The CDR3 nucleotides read TGTGCCAGCAGTGAAACAGGGCCCCAAGAGACCCAGTACTTC. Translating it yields CASSETGPQETQYF.

The CDR3 nucleotides read TGTGCCAGCAGCCAAGTTTTGGGGAGATCAAGCTCCTACGAGCAGTACTTC. This translates into CASSQVLGRSSSYEQYF. The V and J genes are TRBV4-2 and TRBJ2-7, with D maybe TRBD2 (5 bases). Germline V gene sequence: CDR1 LGHNA, CDR2 YNFKEQ. Trimming took off 1 base at V and 0 bases at J, with 16 bases between the two ends. This CDR3 spans 17 amino acids.

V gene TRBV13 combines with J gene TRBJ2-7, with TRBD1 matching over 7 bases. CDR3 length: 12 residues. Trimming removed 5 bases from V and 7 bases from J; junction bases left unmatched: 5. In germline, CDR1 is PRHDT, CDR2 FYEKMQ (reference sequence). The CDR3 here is CASSGDRVEQYF. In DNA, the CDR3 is TGTGCCAGCAGCGGAGACAGGGTAGAGCAGTACTTC.

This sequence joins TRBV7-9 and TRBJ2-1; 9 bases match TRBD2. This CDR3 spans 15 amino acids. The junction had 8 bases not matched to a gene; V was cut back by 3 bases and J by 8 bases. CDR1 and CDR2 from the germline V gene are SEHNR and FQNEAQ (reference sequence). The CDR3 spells CASSLGRGLAYEQFF. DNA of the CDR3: TGTGCCAGCAGCTTGGGGCGGGGACTAGCCTATGAGCAGTTCTTC.

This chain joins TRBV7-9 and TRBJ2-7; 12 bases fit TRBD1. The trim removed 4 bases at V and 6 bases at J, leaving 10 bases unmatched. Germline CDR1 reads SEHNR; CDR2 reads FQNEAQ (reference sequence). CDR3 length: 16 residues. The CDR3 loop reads CASSSDPGQGAIEQYF. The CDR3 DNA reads TGTGCCAGCAGCTCGGACCCGGGACAGGGGGCAATCGAGCAGTACTTC.

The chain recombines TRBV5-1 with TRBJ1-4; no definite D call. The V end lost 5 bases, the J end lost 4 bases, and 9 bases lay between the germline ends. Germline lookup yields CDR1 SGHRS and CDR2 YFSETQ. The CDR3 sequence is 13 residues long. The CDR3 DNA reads TGCGCCAGCAGTGCAGCTTATAATGAAAAACTGTTTTTT. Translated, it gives CASSAAYNEKLFF.

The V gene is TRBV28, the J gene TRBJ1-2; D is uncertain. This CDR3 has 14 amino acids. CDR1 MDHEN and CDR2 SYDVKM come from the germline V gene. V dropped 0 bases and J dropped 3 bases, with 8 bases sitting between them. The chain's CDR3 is CASSLWTGDYGYTF. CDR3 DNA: TGTGCCAGCAGTTTATGGACGGGCGACTATGGCTACACCTTC.

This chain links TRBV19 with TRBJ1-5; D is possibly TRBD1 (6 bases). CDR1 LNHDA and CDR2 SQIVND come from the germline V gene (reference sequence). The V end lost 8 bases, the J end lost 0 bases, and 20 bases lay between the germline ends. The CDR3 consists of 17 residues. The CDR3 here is CASGPGHIFFSNQPQHF. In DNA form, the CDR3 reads TGTGCCAGTGGACCGGGACACATCTTTTTTAGCAATCAGCCCCAGCATTTT.

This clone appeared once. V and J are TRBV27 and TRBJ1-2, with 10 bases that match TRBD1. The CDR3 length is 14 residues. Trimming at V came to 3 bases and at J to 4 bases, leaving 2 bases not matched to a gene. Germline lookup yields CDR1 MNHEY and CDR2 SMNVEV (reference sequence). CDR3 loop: CASSLGTGVYGYTF. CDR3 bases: TGTGCCAGCAGTTTGGGGACAGGGGTCTATGGCTACACCTTC.

The CDR3 protein is CASSVEGKGYEQYF. Written as DNA, the CDR3 is TGTGCCAGCAGCGTCGAGGGTAAAGGCTACGAGCAGTACTTC. The V and J genes are TRBV9 and TRBJ2-7; weak D call: TRBD2 (5 bases). V lost 2 bases and J 3 bases, leaving 12 bases between the germline ends. CDR3 length: 14 amino acids. Germline V gene data show CDR1 as SGDLS and CDR2 as YYNGEE.

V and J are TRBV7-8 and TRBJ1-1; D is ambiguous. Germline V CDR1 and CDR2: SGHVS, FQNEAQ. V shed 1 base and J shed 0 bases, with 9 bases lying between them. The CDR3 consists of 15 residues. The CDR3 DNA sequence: TGTGCCAGCAGCTTAGACCGGGGTCTGAACACTGAAGCTTTCTTT. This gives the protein CASSLDRGLNTEAFF.

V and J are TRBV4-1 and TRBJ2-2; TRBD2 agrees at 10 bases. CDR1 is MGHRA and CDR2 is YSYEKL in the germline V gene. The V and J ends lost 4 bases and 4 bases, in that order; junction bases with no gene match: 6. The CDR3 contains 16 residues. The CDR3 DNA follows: TGCGCCAGCAGCCTGAGGACTAGCGGACTCACCGGGGAGCTGTTTTTT. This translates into CASSLRTSGLTGELFF.